Presented here are 30 T cell receptor beta chains from one specimen sequenced in a study of long-term antiretroviral therapy in people with HIV. The assay used was immunoSEQ (version v3.0), run at survey level. The data were produced by immunoSEQ multiplex PCR, yet TCRdb's version contains in-frame clones alone and is incomplete. This sample has tens of thousands of clones; roughly 76% occur once, and the top ten carry more than 4.5%. Here the sequenced sample was unsorted PBMCs, taken 1.5 years after starting antiretroviral therapy. The receptors stem from a man aged 18-30 years with HIV.

The gene calls are TRBV7-9 and TRBJ2-1, with 11 bases lining up with TRBD2. The CDR3 spans 17 residues. Losses at the gene ends were 0 bases for V and 7 bases for J; bases not matched to a gene: 8. Germline loops: CDR1 SEHNR, CDR2 FQNEAQ (reference sequence). The CDR3: CASSLAGLAGLFNEQFF. CDR3 DNA sequence: TGTGCCAGCAGCTTAGCAGGACTAGCGGGTCTATTTAATGAGCAGTTCTTC.

The chain has TRBV29-1 and TRBJ2-1; 9 bases map to TRBD1. Germline trimming cut 7 bases from V and 9 bases from J; bases unmatched to any gene: 13. This CDR3 region has 14 residues. Looked up from germline, CDR1 is SQVTM and CDR2 is ANQGSEA. The CDR3 sequence: CSAQDRGLRGEQFF. The CDR3 DNA is TGCAGCGCCCAGGACAGGGGCTTAAGGGGTGAGCAGTTCTTC.

This clone was seen a handful of times. V and J are TRBV7-9 and TRBJ1-1; no firm D call. Trimming removed 1 base from V and 8 bases from J, with 14 bases in between. The CDR3 covers 14 residues. Germline-derived CDR1 and CDR2 are SEHNR and FQNEAQ (reference sequence). CDR3 amino acids: CASSLGQGRVEAFF. The CDR3 DNA is TGTGCCAGCAGCTTAGGGCAAGGCCGTGTAGAAGCTTTCTTT.

The chain is built from TRBV29-1 and TRBJ2-7; 10 bases line up with TRBD1. This CDR3 has 15 residues. Looked up from germline, CDR1 is SQVTM and CDR2 is ANQGSEA. V shed 7 bases and J 4 bases; nucleotides not matched to a gene: 13. The CDR3 nucleotides read TGCAGCGCAAGGGGACAGGGGACCTCACGGTACGAGCAGTACTTC. The encoded protein is CSARGQGTSRYEQYF.

The chain links TRBV5-1 to TRBJ2-3; D is unclear. Germline-derived CDR1 and CDR2 are SGHRS and YFSETQ. The CDR3 has 12 amino acids. Trimming cost V 3 bases and J 0 bases, with 2 bases left between them. CDR3 protein: CASSYSTDTQYF. The CDR3 DNA reads TGCGCCAGCAGCTATAGCACAGATACGCAGTATTTT.

The rearrangement uses TRBV4-2 and TRBJ2-1, with 12 bases fitting TRBD2. V shed 1 base and J 8 bases; nucleotides not matched to a gene: 12. Germline CDR1 is LGHNA and CDR2 is YNFKEQ. CDR3 length: 18 residues. CDR3 region: CASSQGTSGDVGGDEQFF. The CDR3 nucleotides are TGTGCCAGCAGCCAAGGGACTAGCGGGGATGTTGGGGGAGATGAGCAGTTCTTC.

The CDR3 nucleotides read TGTGCCAGCAGCCCGGGACTAGGCTCCTACAATGAGCAGTTCTTC. Amino acids: CASSPGLGSYNEQFF. The chain recombines TRBV5-6 with TRBJ2-1, with TRBD2 identical over 8 bases. Germline V gene data show CDR1 as SGHDT and CDR2 as YYEEEE. V dropped 4 bases and J dropped 0; count of bases not matched to a gene: 3. The CDR3 runs to 15 residues.

The rearrangement links TRBV27 to TRBJ2-3; 7 positions match TRBD1. The CDR3 covers 14 residues. Germline CDR1 and CDR2: MNHEY and SMNVEV (reference sequence). With V trimmed by 5 bases and J by 5 bases, 7 bases remained unmatched. CDR3 nucleotides: TGTGCCAGCAGTCTGGACAGGTCGCGAGATACGCAGTATTTT. Protein product: CASSLDRSRDTQYF.

This clone showed up just a few times. The chain couples TRBV7-2 to TRBJ2-7, with 8 nucleotides matching TRBD1. This CDR3 region has 13 residues. Germline CDR1 SGHTA, CDR2 FQGNSA. The ends lost 10 bases at V and 3 bases at J; junction bases unmatched: 8. The CDR3 sequence is CATGDRSLYEQYF. The CDR3, as DNA: TGTGCCACCGGGGACAGGTCCCTCTACGAGCAGTACTTC.

This clone was seen a handful of times. The chain employs TRBV19 and TRBJ2-2; TRBD1 matches 10 bases. Germline V gene lookup returns CDR1 LNHDA and CDR2 SQIVND (reference sequence). V gave up 4 bases and J gave up 6 bases; unmatched junction bases: 2. This CDR3 is built from 14 residues. The CDR3 sequence: CASSRDRGAGELFF. CDR3 in DNA: TGTGCCAGTAGTAGGGACAGGGGCGCCGGGGAGCTGTTTTTT. Full variable domain (remainder filled in from reference TRBV19 and TRBJ2-2): DGGITQSPKYLFRKEGQNVTLSCEQNLNHDAMYWYRQDPGQGLRLIYYSQIVNDFQKGDIAEGYSVSREKKESFPLTVTSAQKNPTAFYLCASSRDRGAGELFFGEGSRLTVL.

This chain uses TRBV6-6 with TRBJ1-1, with D tentatively TRBD1 (5 bases). V lost 6 bases, J lost 3 bases, and 8 bases lay in between. The germline CDR1 and CDR2 sequences are MNHNY and SVGAGI (reference sequence). The CDR3 extends over 12 amino acids. DNA for the CDR3: TGTGCCAGCAGCGAGGGGTACACTGAAGCTTTCTTT. Residues: CASSEGYTEAFF.

This chain connects TRBV10-1 to TRBJ2-3; TRBD2 matches 11 bases. Germline CDR1 and CDR2: WNHNN and SYGVQD (reference sequence). V was pared by 3 bases and J by 6 bases, with 11 bases of the junction left unmatched. There are 17 residues in the CDR3. The CDR3 coding sequence is TGCGCCAGCAGTGAAGGGAGACTAGCGGGGCGACAGGATACGCAGTATTTT. Protein product: CASSEGRLAGRQDTQYF.

The V call is TRBV9, the J call TRBJ2-5; 7 bases agree with TRBD2. V dropped 0 bases and J dropped 5; count of bases not matched to a gene: 7. This CDR3 region has 15 residues. Germline V gene data show CDR1 as SGDLS and CDR2 as YYNGEE. The chain's CDR3 is CASSVAAGRGETQYF. Written as DNA, the CDR3 is TGTGCCAGCAGCGTAGCGGCAGGGCGGGGGGAGACCCAGTACTTC.

This clone was detected once. This chain connects TRBV9 to TRBJ2-7; 10 bases are a match to TRBD1. The CDR3 extends over 14 amino acids. CDR1 is SGDLS, CDR2 YYNGEE, per germline. Losses at the gene ends were 4 bases for V and 9 bases for J; bases not matched to a gene: 10. In DNA, the CDR3 is TGTGCCAGCAGCTCCCGGGACAGGGGTTCGCGGCAGTACTTC. Its translation is CASSSRDRGSRQYF.

The genes are TRBV23-1 and TRBJ1-5, with D possibly matching TRBD1 (5 bases). TRBV23-1 is designated an ORF whose function remains uncertain. The V and J ends lost 0 bases and 0 bases respectively, with 12 bases between them. This CDR3 is 17 amino acids long. This CDR3 is CASSQSLGGASNQPQHF. The CDR3 DNA follows: TGCGCCAGCAGTCAATCGTTGGGCGGGGCTAGCAATCAGCCCCAGCATTTT.

The gene calls are TRBV11-2 and TRBJ1-1; no reliable D call. Germline V gene lookup returns CDR1 SGHAT and CDR2 FQNNGV. The CDR3 is made up of 12 amino acids. The germline V and J ends were trimmed by 8 bases and 4 bases, with 11 bases remaining between them. This CDR3 is CASRKAGTEAFF. Here the CDR3 DNA reads TGTGCCAGCCGAAAGGCTGGCACTGAAGCTTTCTTT.

The chain joins TRBV6-4 to TRBJ2-2, with 8 bases lining up with TRBD1. This CDR3 has 14 residues. Trimming at V came to 7 bases and at J to 5 bases, leaving 6 bases not matched to a gene. The V gene's germline CDR1 is MRHNA and CDR2 SNTAGT. The CDR3 nucleotides are TGTGCCAGCAACGGACAGGGATGGACCGGGGAGCTGTTTTTT. It specifies CASNGQGWTGELFF.

The V call is TRBV6-6, the J call TRBJ2-5; 9 nucleotides line up with TRBD1. The CDR3 totals 14 residues. Germline V lookup: CDR1 MNHNY, CDR2 SVGAGI (reference sequence). With 4 bases clipped from V and 4 bases from J, the junction kept 4 bases outside the gene matches. As DNA, the CDR3 is TGTGCCAGCAGTTGGGACAGGGCCTCAGAGACCCAGTACTTC. It specifies CASSWDRASETQYF.

This clone showed up just once. V usage is TRBV19 and J usage is TRBJ2-1, with 9 bases matching TRBD2. From germline, CDR1 is LNHDA and CDR2 SQIVND (reference sequence). The CDR3 spans 18 residues. J lost 0 bases, V lost 4 bases, and 10 bases had no gene match. DNA of the CDR3: TGTGCCAGTAGTACCCTAGGACTAGCGAGAAGCTCCTACAATGAGCAGTTCTTC. Amino acid sequence: CASSTLGLARSSYNEQFF.

This clone was counted once. V usage is TRBV18 and J usage is TRBJ2-1; the match to TRBD1 covers 9 bases. The length of the CDR3 is 13 residues. J was trimmed by 15 bases and V by 3 bases; bases with no gene match: 9. From germline, CDR1 is KGHSH and CDR2 LQKENI. Here the CDR3 DNA reads TGTGCCAGCTCACCGGGACAGGGAACGGCTGCGTTCTTC. Residues: CASSPGQGTAAFF.

The genes are TRBV6-5 and TRBJ2-1; 9 bases fit TRBD1. The CDR3 loop spans 13 amino acids. Looked up from germline, CDR1 is MNHEY and CDR2 is SVGAGI. With 8 bases clipped from V and 14 bases from J, the junction kept 13 bases outside the gene matches. CDR3 DNA sequence: TGTGCCAGCCGATACCCGGACAGGGGACGAGAGTTCTTC. This codes for CASRYPDRGREFF.

In this sample, this clone turned up a few times. This chain connects TRBV7-6 to TRBJ2-7, with a possible D match to TRBD2 (5 bases). Trimming removed 5 bases from V and 0 bases from J, with 17 bases in between. The CDR3 loop spans 16 amino acids. Germline V gene sequence: CDR1 SGHVS, CDR2 FNYEAQ. As DNA, the CDR3 is TGTGCCAGCAGCCAGACATCGGGGATCGACTCCTACGAGCAGTACTTC. As protein: CASSQTSGIDSYEQYF.

This sequence joins TRBV5-6 and TRBJ2-3; D is undetermined. This CDR3 has 11 residues. Trimming stripped 2 bases from V and 6 bases from J, with 4 bases between. Germline V gene lookup returns CDR1 SGHDT and CDR2 YYEEEE. The CDR3 nucleotides are TGTGCCAGCAGCTTATCCGATACGCAGTATTTT. Translated: CASSLSDTQYF.

In its sample, this clone was seen a few times. Other DNA sequences in the same sample also yield this CDR3. This chain links TRBV6-4 with TRBJ2-2; D gene unclear. V lost 2 bases to trimming and J lost 1 base, with 2 bases between them. The germline CDR1 and CDR2 sequences are MRHNA and SNTAGT. The CDR3 is 13 residues long. CDR3 amino acids: CASSDGNTGELFF. CDR3 nucleotides: TGTGCCAGCAGTGACGGGAACACCGGGGAGCTGTTTTTT.

A single count supports this clone. The V call is TRBV27, the J call TRBJ1-4; a weak D match, TRBD1 (5 bases). Germline assignment: CDR1 MNHEY and CDR2 SMNVEV (reference sequence). This CDR3 spans 14 amino acids. Trimming removed 5 bases at V and 5 bases at J, with 12 bases between. CDR3 nucleotides: TGTGCCAGCAGTCCGGCAGGGCTGAATGAAAAACTGTTTTTT. It encodes CASSPAGLNEKLFF.

This CDR3 reads CASSGEAVSGNTIYF. DNA for the CDR3: TGTGCCAGCAGTGGGGAGGCAGTCTCTGGAAACACCATATATTTT. The rearrangement links TRBV2 to TRBJ1-3, with D unclear. CDR1 is SNHLY and CDR2 is FYNNEI in the germline V gene. The CDR3 is 15 residues long. With 4 bases removed from V and 0 bases from J, the gap between germline ends came to 10 bases.

V is TRBV7-9 and J is TRBJ2-7; 8 bases map to TRBD1. V gave up 5 bases and J gave up 5 bases; unmatched junction bases: 14. The germline CDR1 and CDR2 sequences are SEHNR and FQNEAQ (reference sequence). The CDR3 covers 16 residues. The CDR3 sequence is CASSQTKTGATHEQYF. In DNA, the CDR3 is TGTGCCAGCAGCCAAACTAAGACAGGGGCTACCCACGAGCAGTACTTC. Based on the CDR3 plus reference TRBV7-9 and TRBJ2-7, the full variable domain is DTGVSQNPRHKITKRGQNVTFRCDPISEHNRLYWYRQTLGQGPEFLTYFQNEAQLEKSRLLSDRFSAERPKGSFSTLEIQRTEQGDSAMYLCASSQTKTGATHEQYFGPGTRLTVT.

J is TRBJ2-2 and V is TRBV4-3; no reliable D call. The CDR3 sequence is 14 residues long. Trimming pared 0 bases from V and 3 bases from J, leaving 5 bases between. Germline values: CDR1 LGHNA, CDR2 YSLEER. CDR3 sequence reads: CASSQEEYTGELFF. The CDR3 DNA reads as TGCGCCAGCAGCCAAGAAGAGTACACCGGGGAGCTGTTTTTT.

J is TRBJ2-2 and V is TRBV6-1; the match to TRBD1 covers 9 bases. CDR3 size: 14 residues. V lost 8 bases, J lost 4 bases, and 5 bases stayed unmatched. Germline-derived CDR1 and CDR2 are MNHNS and SASEGT. CDR3 sequence: CASFSDRGTGELFF. For the CDR3, the DNA is TGTGCCAGCTTTTCGGACAGGGGCACCGGGGAGCTGTTTTTT.

The V and J genes are TRBV28 and TRBJ1-3; D is perhaps TRBD1 (5 bases). V was clipped by 1 base and J by 2 bases, with 6 bases between them. Germline V CDR1 and CDR2: MDHEN, SYDVKM. This CDR3 region has 14 residues. CDR3 sequence reads: CASSLSGTGNTIYF. The CDR3 bases are TGTGCCAGCAGTTTATCAGGGACTGGAAACACCATATATTTT.